The present TCR beta chain was sequenced within a study of response to subunit inactivated influenza vaccine. Study conclusions and caveats: After each seasonal influenza vaccination, few new T cells are recruited, the authors suggested.

This clonotype was seen at least ten times. The antigen remains unidentified. Its ends do not fully match the called genes, so a read error is possible. Using its own MiXCR run on the RT-PCR reads, TCRdb lists one record per CDR3 protein. The sample has roughly 650,000 distinct CDR3 sequences; 14% are singletons. CDR1 and CDR2 (germline): KGHSH, LQKENI. This CDR3 is 13 amino acids long. V and J are TRBV18 and TRBJ2-7; TRBD1 matches 7 bases. The source material was PBMCs from blood, sampled around two weeks before vaccination. The origin of this receptor is a man aged 50 or older who received an inactivated influenza vaccine. CDR3 sequence (DNA): TGCGCCAGCAGCCCGGACAGGACCTACGAGCAGTACTTC. It codes for CASSPDRTYEQYF.